This TCR beta chain came from a study of cytomegalovirus exposure and HLA in healthy donors. General study points: Reports described diagnosis of cytomegalovirus status by the classifier as highly specific and sensitive. Generally TCR sequences proved uncommon, though certain public TCRs appeared in numerous donors. As confirmed in vitro, a few CMV-associated chains were specific for CMV antigens.

Comment on this clone: Its antigen is not known.

In germline, CDR1 is ENHRY, CDR2 SYGVKD. This CDR3 region has 15 residues. With 4 bases removed from V and 4 bases from J, the gap between germline ends came to 17 bases. While the first cohort had about 610 subjects, the donors belonged to the separate validation cohort of roughly 130 subjects. Produced via immunoSEQ multiplex PCR; TCRdb's table is partial and in-frame only. Seen here are roughly 68,000 clones, approximately 97% observed once, and the top ten hold roughly 2.3%. The clonotype comes from a man between 18 and 29 years old in good health and CMV-seronegative. The chain carries TRBV10-3 and TRBJ2-7; perhaps TRBD2 as D (6 bases). Sequencing was carried out using PBMCs. In nucleotides, the CDR3 is TGTGCCATCAGTGCCGGGACTCCAGACTATTACGAGCAGTACTTC. Its protein product is CAISAGTPDYYEQYF.